This entry features one T cell receptor beta chain sequence. This clone has a handful of counts. The specificity of this receptor is unknown. No quality values exist for individual bases; no much larger clone is one base distant. The donors were healthy, HIV-negative adults who had no recently reported acute infections or vaccinations. Only Caucasian adults living in Nashville, Tennessee, USA were represented among the donors. CD8 memory samples combined magnetically selected CD45RO+ cells with CCR7-negative CD45RA+ effector memory (TemRA) cells. After blood collection by leukapheresis, PBMCs were isolated using Ficoll-Histopaque density gradient centrifugation and then cryopreserved in the vapor phase of liquid nitrogen. Analytical flow cytometry was used to check the purity and quantity of every magnetically sorted T cell population. Genomic DNA was isolated from each sorted fraction and quantified by UV absorbance on a Nanodrop 2000c.

There are 12 amino acids in the CDR3, from cysteine to phenylalanine inclusive. Of the read, only the CDR3 DNA is kept; its 36 bases are in frame from base 1. Trimming costs V 6 bases and J 2 bases, and their ends lie 8 bases apart. The germline V gene gives CDR1 as MNHEY and CDR2 as SVGAGI. Using the deep immunoSEQ assay, TCR CDR3 regions were amplified from genomic DNA by multiplex PCR. Extracted genomic DNA from each cell subset was distributed evenly across all wells of several immunoSEQ 96-well plates, and each plate was treated as a replicate. For sorted subsets, each replicate PCR was loaded with about 0.2 ug genomic DNA, equivalent to 30,000 to 35,000 T cell genomes. Purified libraries were quantified with a Qubit 3.0 fluorometer, sized on a Bioanalyzer 2100, and re-quantified with the KAPA Library Quantification kit. A separate single-read 150-cycle Illumina NextSeq 550 flow cell was used to sequence each immunoSEQ 96-well plate. The original pipeline was this. Because the immunoSEQ output held only junctional sequences and lacked quality scores, the filtering could not match the filtering applied to full-length reads. To assign V/J genes and CDR3, sequences were annotated using PyIR, a Python wrapper for IgBLAST v1.9, with IMGT germline references. Reads were removed for weak V/J assignments (E-value above 1e-6), missing CDR3, stop codons, out-of-frame junctions, or ambiguous translated residues. V3J clonotypes were defined as sequences sharing an identical inferred V gene, J gene, and CDR3 amino acid sequence. Percentage overlap between repertoires was calculated by dividing the number of shared unique clonotypes by the size of the smaller repertoire. Richness of each repertoire was evaluated using RTK rarefaction, the Chao1 estimator, and Recon v2.1 estimates of unobserved clonotypes. Generation probabilities for all TCRbeta clonotypes obtained by the gDNA method from a handful of donors were computed using OLGA. Imported from immuneACCESS, the table was reduced by TCRdb to in-frame sequences with V and J called. These copies leave out some clones; in studies compared against another copy, an unresolved V gene accounts for under half, and the cause of the remainder is not known. V, J and clone size derive from that table, while D and trimming were established from the DNA sequence. This sample holds around 95,000 clones; 65% to 70% were observed only once. The ten largest clonotypes hold 45% of the sample.

This sample stems from a study of shared clonotypes between healthy human individuals (dated by TCRdb to 2020 to 2021). With regard to the full study: A couple of women and a few men aged 18 to 49 years were included in the cohort. For each donor, CD4 naive and CD4 memory were each run on three plates, CD8 naive on two plates, and CD8 memory on one plate. To estimate repertoire size and how much clonotype sharing occurs between individuals, the study deeply sequenced the blood TCR repertoires of several healthy adults. To increase sequencing depth and limit assay-specific biases, TCR repertoire library preparation and sequencing were carried out by different laboratories using diverse techniques. Per donor, leukapheresis produced somewhere between about 0.94 and 9 billion PBMCs. On the study overall, not on this receptor specifically: Higher generation probabilities were observed for clonotypes shared by all four sorted-subset donors than for non-shared clonotypes. Even with the large sequencing depth, rarefaction of the sorted-subset datasets indicated that sequencing was incomplete. Larger estimated clonotype richness was generally found for naive subsets than for memory subsets. Around 5.4% of naive CD4, 3.5% of naive CD8, roughly 2.4% of memory CD4, and over 0.35% of memory CD8 clonotypes were shared across several donors. Pairwise subsampling led to the expectation that sequencing depth would affect the degree of clonotype sharing among donors. Because the study included a small number of donors, the genetic and exposure-history diversity represented was limited. Sampling was restricted to blood, and TCR repertoires in tissues likely differ from the TCR repertoires found in blood.

The rearranged chain carries TRBV6-5 and TRBJ2-7; the D gene assignment is ambiguous. The source material was memory CD8+ T cells sorted from blood. The cell subset or site label on this specimen signifies: CD45RO+ cells pooled with CCR7-negative TemRA cells. The sequence came from a young man in good health. The sequence in DNA is TGTGCCAGCAGCCCGGGTCCCTACGAGCAGTACTTC. Its product reads: CASSPGPYEQYF.